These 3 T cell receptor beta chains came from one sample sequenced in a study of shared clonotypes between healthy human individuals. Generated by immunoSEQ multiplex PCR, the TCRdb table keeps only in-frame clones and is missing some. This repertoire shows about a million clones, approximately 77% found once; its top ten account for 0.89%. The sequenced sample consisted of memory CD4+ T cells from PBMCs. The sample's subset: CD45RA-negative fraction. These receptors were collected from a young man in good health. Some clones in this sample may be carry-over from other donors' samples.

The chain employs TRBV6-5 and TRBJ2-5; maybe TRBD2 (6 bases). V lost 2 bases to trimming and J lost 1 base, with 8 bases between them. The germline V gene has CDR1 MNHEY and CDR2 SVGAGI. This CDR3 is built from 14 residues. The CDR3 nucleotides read TGTGCCAGCAGTTACGGGGGGTTCCAAGAGACCCAGTACTTC. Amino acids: CASSYGGFQETQYF.

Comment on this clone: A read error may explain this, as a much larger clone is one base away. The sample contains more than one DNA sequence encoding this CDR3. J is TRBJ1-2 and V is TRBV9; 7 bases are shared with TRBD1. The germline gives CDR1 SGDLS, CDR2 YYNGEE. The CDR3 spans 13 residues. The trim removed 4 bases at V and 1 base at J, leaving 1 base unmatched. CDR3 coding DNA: TGTGCCAGCAGCAGGGACAGTAACTATGGCTACACCTTC. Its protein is CASSRDSNYGYTF.

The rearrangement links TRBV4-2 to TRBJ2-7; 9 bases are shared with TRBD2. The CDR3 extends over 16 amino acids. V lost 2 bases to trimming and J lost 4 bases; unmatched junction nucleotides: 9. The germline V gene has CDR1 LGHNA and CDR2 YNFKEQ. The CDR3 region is CASSQRQRAGGYEQYF. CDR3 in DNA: TGTGCCAGCAGCCAACGGCAACGAGCGGGAGGTTACGAGCAGTACTTC.